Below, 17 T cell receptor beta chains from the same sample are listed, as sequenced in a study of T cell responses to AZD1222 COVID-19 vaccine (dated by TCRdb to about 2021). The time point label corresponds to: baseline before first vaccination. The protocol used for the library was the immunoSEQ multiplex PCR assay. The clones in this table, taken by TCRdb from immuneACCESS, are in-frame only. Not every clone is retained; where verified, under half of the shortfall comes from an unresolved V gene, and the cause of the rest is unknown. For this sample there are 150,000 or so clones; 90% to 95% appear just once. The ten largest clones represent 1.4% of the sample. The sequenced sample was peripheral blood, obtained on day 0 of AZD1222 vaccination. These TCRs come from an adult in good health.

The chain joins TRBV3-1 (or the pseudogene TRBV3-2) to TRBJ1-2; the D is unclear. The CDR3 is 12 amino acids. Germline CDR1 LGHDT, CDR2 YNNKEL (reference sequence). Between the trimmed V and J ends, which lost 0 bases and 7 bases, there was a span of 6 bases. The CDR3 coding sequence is TGTGCCAGCAGCCAAGAGGGCCGTGGCTACACCTTC. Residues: CASSQEGRGYTF.

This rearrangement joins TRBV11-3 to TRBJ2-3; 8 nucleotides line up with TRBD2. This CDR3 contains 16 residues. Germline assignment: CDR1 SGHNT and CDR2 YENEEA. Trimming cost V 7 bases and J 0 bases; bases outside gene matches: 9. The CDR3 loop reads CASTLTSVASTDTQYF. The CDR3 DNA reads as TGTGCCAGCACCTTGACTAGCGTCGCTAGCACAGATACGCAGTATTTT.

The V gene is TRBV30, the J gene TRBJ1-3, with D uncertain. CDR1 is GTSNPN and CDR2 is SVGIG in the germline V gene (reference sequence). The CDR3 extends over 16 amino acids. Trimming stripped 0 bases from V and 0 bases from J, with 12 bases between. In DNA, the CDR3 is TGTGCCTGGAGTGTAGGTCCCTTCAGCTCTGGAAACACCATATATTTT. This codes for CAWSVGPFSSGNTIYF.

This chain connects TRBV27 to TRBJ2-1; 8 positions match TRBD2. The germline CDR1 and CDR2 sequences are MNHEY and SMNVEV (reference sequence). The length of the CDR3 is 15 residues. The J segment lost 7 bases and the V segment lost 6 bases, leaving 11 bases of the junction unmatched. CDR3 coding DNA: TGTGCCAGCAGCAATCCCGGGGGGGCGCGGAATGAGCAGTTCTTC. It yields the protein CASSNPGGARNEQFF.

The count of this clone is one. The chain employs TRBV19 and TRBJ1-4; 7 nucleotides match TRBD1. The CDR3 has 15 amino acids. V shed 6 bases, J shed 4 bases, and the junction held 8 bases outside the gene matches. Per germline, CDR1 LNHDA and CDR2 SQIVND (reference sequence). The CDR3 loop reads CASSPGQLFNEKLFF. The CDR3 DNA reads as TGTGCCAGTAGCCCGGGACAGCTATTTAATGAAAAACTGTTTTTT.

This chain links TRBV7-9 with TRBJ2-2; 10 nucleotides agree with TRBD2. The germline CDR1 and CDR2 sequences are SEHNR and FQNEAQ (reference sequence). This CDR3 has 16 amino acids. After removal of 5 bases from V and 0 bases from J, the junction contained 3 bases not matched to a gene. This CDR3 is CASSPGTSANTGELFF. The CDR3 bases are TGTGCCAGCAGCCCAGGGACTAGCGCGAACACCGGGGAGCTGTTTTTT.

CDR3 loop: CATSDPTGSPGELFF. In DNA, the CDR3 is TGTGCCACCAGTGACCCGACAGGGTCCCCCGGGGAGCTGTTTTTT. This chain joins TRBV24-1 and TRBJ2-2; the match to TRBD1 covers 7 bases. Germline loops: CDR1 KGHDR, CDR2 SFDVKD. The CDR3 runs 15 residues. The V gene end was trimmed by 4 bases and the J gene end by 6 bases; junction bases not matched to a gene: 7.

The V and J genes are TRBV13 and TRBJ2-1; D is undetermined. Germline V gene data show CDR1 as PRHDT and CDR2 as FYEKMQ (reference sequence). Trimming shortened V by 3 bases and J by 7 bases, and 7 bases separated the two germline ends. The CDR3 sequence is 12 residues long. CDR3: CASSFLSNEQFF. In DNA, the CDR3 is TGTGCCAGCAGCTTTTTGAGTAATGAGCAGTTCTTC. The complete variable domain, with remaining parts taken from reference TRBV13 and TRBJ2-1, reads AAGVIQSPRHLIKEKRETATLKCYPIPRHDTVYWYQQGPGQDPQFLISFYEKMQSDKGSIPDRFSAQQFSDYHSELNMSSLELGDSALYFCASSFLSNEQFFGPGTRLTVL.

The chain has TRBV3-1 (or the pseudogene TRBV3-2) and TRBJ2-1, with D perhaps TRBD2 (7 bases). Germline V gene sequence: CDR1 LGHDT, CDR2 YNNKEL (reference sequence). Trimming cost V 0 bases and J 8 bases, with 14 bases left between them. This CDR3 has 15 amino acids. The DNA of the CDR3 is TGTGCCAGCAGCCAAGATTGGGGAGGGGGTGATGAGCAGTTCTTC. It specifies CASSQDWGGGDEQFF.

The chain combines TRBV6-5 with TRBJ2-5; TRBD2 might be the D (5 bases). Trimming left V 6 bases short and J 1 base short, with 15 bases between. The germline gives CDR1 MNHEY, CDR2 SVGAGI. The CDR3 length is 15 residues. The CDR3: CASRPQDLRQETQYF. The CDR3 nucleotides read TGTGCCAGCAGGCCGCAGGACTTACGCCAAGAGACCCAGTACTTC.

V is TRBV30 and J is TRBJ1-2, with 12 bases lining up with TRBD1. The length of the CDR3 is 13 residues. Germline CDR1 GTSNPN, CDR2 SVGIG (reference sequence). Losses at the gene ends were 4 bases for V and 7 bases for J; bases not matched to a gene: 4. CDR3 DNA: TGTGCCTGGAAGGGACAGGGGGCTGCTGGCTACACCTTC. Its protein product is CAWKGQGAAGYTF.

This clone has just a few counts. CDR3 bases: TGTGCCAGCAGTTTAAATAATCAGCCCCAGCATTTT. This translates into CASSLNNQPQHF. The chain joins TRBV28 to TRBJ1-5; no clear D gene. The germline gives CDR1 MDHEN, CDR2 SYDVKM. Trimming removed 2 bases at V and 4 bases at J, with 3 bases between. The CDR3 spans 12 residues.

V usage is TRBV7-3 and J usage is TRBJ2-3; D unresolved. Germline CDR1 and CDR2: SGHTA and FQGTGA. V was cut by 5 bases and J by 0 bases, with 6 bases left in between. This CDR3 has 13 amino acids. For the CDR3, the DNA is TGTGCCAGCAGCCCCGAAAGCACAGATACGCAGTATTTT. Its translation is CASSPESTDTQYF.

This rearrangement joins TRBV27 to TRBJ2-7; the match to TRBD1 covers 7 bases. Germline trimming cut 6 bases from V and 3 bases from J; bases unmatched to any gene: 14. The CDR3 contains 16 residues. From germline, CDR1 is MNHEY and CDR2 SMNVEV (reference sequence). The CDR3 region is CASRSLGSGGNYEQYF. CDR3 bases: TGTGCCAGCAGGTCCCTTGGGTCAGGGGGAAACTACGAGCAGTACTTC.

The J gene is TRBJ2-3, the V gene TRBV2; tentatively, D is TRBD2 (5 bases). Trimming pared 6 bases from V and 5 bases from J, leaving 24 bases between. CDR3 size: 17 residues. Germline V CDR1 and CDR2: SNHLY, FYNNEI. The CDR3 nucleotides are TGTGCCAGCAGGCGGTCCTCGCTAGCCGGAAGAGGAGATACGCAGTATTTT. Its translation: CASRRSSLAGRGDTQYF.

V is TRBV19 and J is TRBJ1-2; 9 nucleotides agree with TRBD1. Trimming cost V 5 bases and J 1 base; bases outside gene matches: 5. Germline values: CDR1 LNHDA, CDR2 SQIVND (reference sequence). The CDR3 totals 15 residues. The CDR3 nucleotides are TGTGCCAGTAGTTCACAGGGGGCCATTAACTATGGCTACACCTTC. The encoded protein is CASSSQGAINYGYTF.

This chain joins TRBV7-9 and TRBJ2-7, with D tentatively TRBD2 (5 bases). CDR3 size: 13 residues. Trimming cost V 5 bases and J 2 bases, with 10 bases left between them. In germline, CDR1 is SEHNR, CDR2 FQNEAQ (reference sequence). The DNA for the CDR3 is TGTGCCAGCAGCCGGACTCTCACCTACGAGCAGTACTTC. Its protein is CASSRTLTYEQYF.